The sequence of this T cell receptor beta chain was determined in a study of blood T cell repertoires in COVID-19. For the study at large: Acute and convalescent COVID-19 specimens originated in the United States, Italy and Spain. From T cells, B-cell-depleted T cells, or PBMCs came the material, which was cDNA or gDNA.

Followed over time, Seattle patients had been enrolled while infection was active. CDR3 length: 15 amino acids. Germline CDR1 reads ENHRY; CDR2 reads SYGVKD. Trimming stripped 8 bases from V and 4 bases from J, with 19 bases between. Authors' methods: How many nucleated cells were present was estimated from reference gene primer amplification. Assay: immunoSEQ multiplex PCR; the TCRdb copy retains only in-frame clones and omits some. The V and J calls and clone size were taken over from that table, and D and trimming were inferred from the DNA. The repertoire holds about 230,000 clones, with roughly 80% as singletons. This clone was found once.

The sample comprised peripheral blood. The rearrangement uses TRBV10-3 and TRBJ2-3; tentative D call: TRBD2 (5 bases). The clonotype was recovered from a woman aged 80 or over with COVID-19, enrolled during active disease. The CDR3 loop is CAIAGLSTAADTQYF. DNA for the CDR3: TGTGCCATCGCTGGACTCTCTACCGCGGCAGATACGCAGTATTTT.